The sequence of this T cell receptor (beta chain) was determined in a study of cytomegalovirus exposure and HLA in healthy donors. Study results and limitations: Reports showed the classifier diagnosing cytomegalovirus status with high specificity and sensitivity. The authors listed roughly 150 TCR beta chains as cytomegalovirus-associated.

PCR involved 60 Vbeta and 13 Jbeta primers. TCRdb's copy holds only in-frame clones and misses some; the assay was immunoSEQ multiplex PCR. The table lists about 120,000 clones, around 76% of them singletons. Note on this clone: Its antigen is unidentified. A junction end diverges from the germline sequence, so it may reflect a read error.

Sequencing used PBMCs. This TCR derives from a man aged 60-69 years in good health and CMV-seropositive.

Here the CDR3 DNA reads TGTGCCAGCAGCCCTGGACTAGCGGGGCTCTACGGGCAGTACTTC. As protein: CASSPGLAGLYGQYF. The chain carries TRBV7-2 and TRBJ2-7; 12 bases are shared with TRBD2. Per germline, CDR1 SGHTA and CDR2 FQGNSA. This CDR3 is built from 15 residues.